The source of this T cell receptor (beta chain) is a study of vaccination and CD4 T cells after COVID-19. Overall study: The cells in question were stimulated using overlapping spike peptides derived from SARS-CoV-2, HCoV-NL63, HCoV-OC43 and HCoV-229E.

Looked up from germline, CDR1 is WSHSY and CDR2 is SAAADI. Trimming took off 6 bases at V and 2 bases at J, with 13 bases between the two ends. The CDR3 is 14 residues long. About this clonotype: What it binds is not known.

Oncomine TCR Beta short-read sequencing was applied to DNA from cultured CD4+ T cells. In this case, cultured CD4+ T cells provided the extracted genomic DNA. TCRdb fed the PCR reads into MiXCR, producing one record per CDR3 protein. This sample yields more than 3,000 distinct CDR3 sequences, of which approximately 47% are seen a single time; roughly 45% belongs to the top ten. Treatment of the sample: roughly ten-day PBMC culture with coronavirus spike peptide pools or control peptides (ViraFEST assay). This receptor was obtained from a human donor who had recovered from COVID-19. Sequencing was done on a sample of CD4+ T cells from blood, cultured in vitro. V and J are TRBV10-2 and TRBJ2-5, with D unclear. CDR3 region: CASSPVATQETQYF. CDR3 in DNA: TGCGCCAGCAGCCCCGTTGCAACGCAAGAGACCCAGTACTTC.